Reported below is one T cell receptor (beta chain). This sample stems from a study of T-cell memory formation after mild COVID-19. Study-wide background: TCR clusters were largely donor specific.

TCRdb re-analysed the 5' RACE reads in MiXCR, keeping a single row per CDR3 protein. This table has 550,000 to 600,000 distinct CDR3 sequences, around a sixth appearing once. Source material: PBMCs or a T cell subset sorted from them (not recorded which). This clonotype originated in an adult woman who had mild COVID-19 (a few samples of this study predate the infection). Cell type and time point are not known.

The CDR3 sequence is CSAREAGVEQYF. DNA for the CDR3: TGCAGTGCTAGAGAGGCGGGGGTCGAGCAGTACTTC. The chain is built from TRBV20-1 and TRBJ2-7; 7 nucleotides match TRBD2. CDR3 size: 12 residues. The V and J ends lost 0 bases and 6 bases, in that order; junction bases with no gene match: 2. Germline CDR1 is DFQATT and CDR2 is SNEGSKA (reference sequence).